Included here is one TCR beta chain sequence, with context. Its target is not known. The data derive from a study of T-cell reconstitution after alpha-beta-depleted transplantation in children. Unique molecular identifiers were used in preparing the TCRbeta library. Each CDR3 protein is one row after TCRdb ran MiXCR on the PCR reads. The sample consists of approximately 47,000 distinct CDR3 sequences, 40% to 65% of them appearing once. General study findings and limits: A year post-transplant, T-cell counts and diversity derived mostly from newly produced T cells. About two months after transplant, alpha-beta T cells reportedly came from several hundred expanded graft clones. Several patients had high TCRbeta diversity at day 60; it came from surviving recipient T cells and thymic progenitors.

The sequencing used peripheral blood, collected before TCRalphabeta/CD19-depleted stem cell transplant. The origin of this receptor is a boy under two years old with SCID, due to receive a stem cell transplant.

The CDR3 DNA reads as TGTGCCAGCAGCTTGGGGCCTTCTAGCACAGATACGCAGTATTTT. The encoded protein is CASSLGPSSTDTQYF. The chain couples TRBV5-6 to TRBJ2-3; D call uncertain. CDR3 length: 15 amino acids. Trimming pared 0 bases from V and 0 bases from J, leaving 8 bases between. CDR1 SGHDT and CDR2 YYEEEE come from the germline V gene.